These 5 T cell receptor beta chains were all obtained from the same sample, sequenced in a study of CD4 T cells in relation to SARS-CoV-2 and coronaviruses. TCRdb's table, derived via immunoSEQ multiplex PCR, lists solely in-frame clones and lacks some. This table holds more than 20,000 clones, around 66% found once. CD4+ T cells from unexposed donors were obtained before the COVID-19 pandemic (2011-2018). The cells were cultured for about ten days before CD4+ T cells were isolated. No antigen has been assigned to these receptors. The source material was CD4+ T cells from PBMCs, cultured in vitro. These TCRs come from a human donor in good health.

This clone has more than one count but fewer than ten. The J gene is TRBJ2-5, the V gene TRBV7-9; 8 positions match TRBD2. J lost 5 bases, V lost 3 bases, and 5 bases had no gene match. CDR3 size: 14 residues. Germline V lookup: CDR1 SEHNR, CDR2 FQNEAQ (reference sequence). DNA of the CDR3: TGTGCCAGCAGCTTCACGGGGGGGGTCGAGACCCAGTACTTC. Its translation: CASSFTGGVETQYF.

The V call is TRBV6-5, the J call TRBJ1-1, with D possibly TRBD1 on 6 matching bases. Germline V gene sequence: CDR1 MNHEY, CDR2 SVGAGI. The CDR3 has 16 amino acids. V gave up 0 bases and J gave up 4 bases, with 15 bases separating them. In nucleotides, the CDR3 is TGTGCCAGCAGTTACTCGGGGGCGAGTGTACGCACTGAAGCTTTCTTT. It encodes CASSYSGASVRTEAFF.

Here the CDR3 reads CASSPGTGLQNNYGYTF. CDR3 DNA sequence: TGTGCCAGCAGTCCCGGGACAGGTCTTCAAAATAACTATGGCTACACCTTC. V and J are TRBV27 and TRBJ1-2; 8 bases map to TRBD1. V shed 5 bases, J shed 1 base, and the junction held 12 bases outside the gene matches. This CDR3 comprises 17 residues. Germline assignment: CDR1 MNHEY and CDR2 SMNVEV (reference sequence).

The chain joins TRBV11-2 to TRBJ2-1; D ambiguous. Trimming cost V 0 bases and J 6 bases, with 6 bases left between them. The CDR3 loop spans 13 amino acids. Per germline, CDR1 SGHAT and CDR2 FQNNGV. The CDR3 nucleotides are TGTGCCAGCAGCTTAGATAGAGCCAATGAGCAGTTCTTC. Its translation is CASSLDRANEQFF.

This clone has a handful of counts. The chain uses TRBV30 and TRBJ1-3; D remains unclear. Per the germline V gene, CDR1 is GTSNPN and CDR2 is SVGIG (reference sequence). This CDR3 is 13 amino acids long. V was pared by 1 base and J by 2 bases, with 6 bases between. CDR3 nucleotide sequence: TGTGCCTGGAGTGGAGGGACTGGAAACACCATATATTTT. Protein sequence: CAWSGGTGNTIYF.